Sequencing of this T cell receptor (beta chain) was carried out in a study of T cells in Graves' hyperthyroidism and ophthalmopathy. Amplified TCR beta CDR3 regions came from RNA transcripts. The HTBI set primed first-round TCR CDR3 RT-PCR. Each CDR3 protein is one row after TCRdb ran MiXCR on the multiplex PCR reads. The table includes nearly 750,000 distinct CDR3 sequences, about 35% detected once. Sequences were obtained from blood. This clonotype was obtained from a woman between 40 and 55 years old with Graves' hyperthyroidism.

The DNA of the CDR3 is TGTGCCAGCAGCTTAAAACCAGGGCTGAACACTGAAGCTTTCTTT. Translating it yields CASSLKPGLNTEAFF. The chain carries TRBV7-2 and TRBJ1-1; a weak D match, TRBD1 (5 bases). The CDR3 sequence is 15 residues long. V was cut by 2 bases and J by 0 bases, with 10 bases left in between. Germline V gene lookup returns CDR1 SGHTA and CDR2 FQGNSA.